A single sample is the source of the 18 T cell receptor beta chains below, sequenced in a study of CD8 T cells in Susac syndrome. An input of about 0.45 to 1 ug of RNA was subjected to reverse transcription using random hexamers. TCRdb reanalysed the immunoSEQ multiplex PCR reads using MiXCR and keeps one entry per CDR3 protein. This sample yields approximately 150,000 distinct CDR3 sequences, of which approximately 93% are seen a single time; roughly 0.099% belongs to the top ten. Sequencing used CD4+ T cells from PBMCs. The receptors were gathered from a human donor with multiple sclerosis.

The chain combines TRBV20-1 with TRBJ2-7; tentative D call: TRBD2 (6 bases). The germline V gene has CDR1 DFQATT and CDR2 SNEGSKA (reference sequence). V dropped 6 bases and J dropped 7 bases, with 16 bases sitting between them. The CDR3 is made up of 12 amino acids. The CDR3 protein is CSASTLAYEQYF. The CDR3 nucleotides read TGCAGTGCATCCACTCTAGCGTATGAGCAGTACTTC.

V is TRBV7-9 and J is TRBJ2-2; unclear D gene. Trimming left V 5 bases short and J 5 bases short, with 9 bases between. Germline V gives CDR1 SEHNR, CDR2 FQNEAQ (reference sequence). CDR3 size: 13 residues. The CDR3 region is CASSPTATGELFF. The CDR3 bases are TGTGCCAGCAGCCCCACCGCGACCGGGGAGCTGTTTTTT.

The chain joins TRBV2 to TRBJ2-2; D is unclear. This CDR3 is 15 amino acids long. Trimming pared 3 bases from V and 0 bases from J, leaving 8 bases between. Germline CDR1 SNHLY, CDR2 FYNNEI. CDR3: CASSDFSANTGELFF. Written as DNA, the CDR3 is TGTGCCAGCAGTGATTTCAGTGCGAACACCGGGGAGCTGTTTTTT.

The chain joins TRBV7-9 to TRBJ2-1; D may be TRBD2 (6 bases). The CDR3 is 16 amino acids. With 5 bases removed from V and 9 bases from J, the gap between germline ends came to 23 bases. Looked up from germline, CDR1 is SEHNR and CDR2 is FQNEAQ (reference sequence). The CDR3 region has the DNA TGTGCCAGCAGCCAACCCGAGGGGTCGCCCGGGAGTGAGCAGTTCTTC. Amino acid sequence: CASSQPEGSPGSEQFF.

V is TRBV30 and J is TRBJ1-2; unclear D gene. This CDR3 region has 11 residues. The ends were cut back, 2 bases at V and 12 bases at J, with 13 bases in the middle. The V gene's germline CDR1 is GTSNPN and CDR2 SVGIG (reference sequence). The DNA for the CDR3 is TGTGCCTGGAGTCAAGGATCGGGGAACACCTTC. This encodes CAWSQGSGNTF.

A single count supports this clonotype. The CDR3 is CASSLHSGPQHF. The CDR3, as DNA: TGTGCCAGCAGCCTCCACAGTGGGCCCCAGCATTTT. This chain joins TRBV3-1 and TRBJ1-5, with D unclear. V lost 4 bases to trimming and J lost 9 bases, with 10 bases between them. The germline CDR1 and CDR2 sequences are LGHDT and YNNKEL (reference sequence). The CDR3 totals 12 residues.

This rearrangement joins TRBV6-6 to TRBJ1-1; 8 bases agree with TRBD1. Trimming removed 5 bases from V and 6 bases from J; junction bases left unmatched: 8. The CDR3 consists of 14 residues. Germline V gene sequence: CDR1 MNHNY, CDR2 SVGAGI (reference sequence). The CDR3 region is CASSARGRVAEAFF. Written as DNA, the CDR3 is TGTGCCAGCAGTGCCAGGGGGCGCGTCGCTGAAGCTTTCTTT.

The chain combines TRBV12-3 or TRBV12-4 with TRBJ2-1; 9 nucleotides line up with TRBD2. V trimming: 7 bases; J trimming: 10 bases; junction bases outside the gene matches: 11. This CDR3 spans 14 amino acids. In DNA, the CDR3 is TGTGCCAGCATCCCGGGGGCTAGCGGGAACGAGCAGTTCTTC. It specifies CASIPGASGNEQFF.

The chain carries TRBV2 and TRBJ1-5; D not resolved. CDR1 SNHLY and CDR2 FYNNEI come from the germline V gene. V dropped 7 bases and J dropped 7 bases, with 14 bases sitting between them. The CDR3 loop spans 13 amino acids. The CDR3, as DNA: TGTGCCAGCAAATCTGGGTTTGGGCAGCCCCAGCATTTT. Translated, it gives CASKSGFGQPQHF. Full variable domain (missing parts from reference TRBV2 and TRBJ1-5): EPEVTQTPSHQVTQMGQEVILRCVPISNHLYFYWYRQILGQKVEFLVSFYNNEISEKSEIFDDQFSVERPDGSNFTLKIRSTKLEDSAMYFCASKSGFGQPQHFGDGTRLSIL.

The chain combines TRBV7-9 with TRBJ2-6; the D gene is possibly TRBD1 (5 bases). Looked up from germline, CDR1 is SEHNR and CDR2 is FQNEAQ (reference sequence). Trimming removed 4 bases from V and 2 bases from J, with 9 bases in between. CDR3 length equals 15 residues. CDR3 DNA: TGTGCCAGCAGCTCAGGGTTTACTGGGGCCAACGTCCTGACTTTC. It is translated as CASSSGFTGANVLTF.

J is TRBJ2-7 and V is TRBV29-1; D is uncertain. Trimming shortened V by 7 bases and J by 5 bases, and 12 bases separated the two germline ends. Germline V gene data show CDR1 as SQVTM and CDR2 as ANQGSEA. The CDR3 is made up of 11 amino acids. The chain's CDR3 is CSGTMEHEQYF. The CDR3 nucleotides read TGCAGCGGAACGATGGAGCACGAGCAGTACTTC.

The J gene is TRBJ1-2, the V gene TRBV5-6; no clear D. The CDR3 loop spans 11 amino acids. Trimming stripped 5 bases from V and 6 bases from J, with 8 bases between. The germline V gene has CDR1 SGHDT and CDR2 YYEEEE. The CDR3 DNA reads TGTGCCAGCAGTTCGTTCGATGGCTACACCTTC. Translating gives CASSSFDGYTF.

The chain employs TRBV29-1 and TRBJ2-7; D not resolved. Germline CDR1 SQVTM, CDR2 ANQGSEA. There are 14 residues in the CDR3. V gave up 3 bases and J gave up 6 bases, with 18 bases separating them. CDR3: CSVDGQASLGEQYF. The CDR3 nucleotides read TGCAGCGTTGATGGGCAGGCGTCATTAGGCGAGCAGTACTTC.

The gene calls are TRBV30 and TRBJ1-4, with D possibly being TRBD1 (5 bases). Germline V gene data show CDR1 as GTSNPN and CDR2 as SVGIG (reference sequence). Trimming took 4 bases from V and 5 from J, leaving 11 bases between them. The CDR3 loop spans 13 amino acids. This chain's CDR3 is CAWNRQQNEKLFF. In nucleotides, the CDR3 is TGTGCCTGGAACAGGCAGCAAAATGAAAAACTGTTTTTT.

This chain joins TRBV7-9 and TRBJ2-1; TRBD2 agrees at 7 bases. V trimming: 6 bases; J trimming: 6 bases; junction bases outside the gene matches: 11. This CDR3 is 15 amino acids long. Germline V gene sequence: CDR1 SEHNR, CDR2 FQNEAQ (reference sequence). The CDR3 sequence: CASRRLSGGGNEQFF. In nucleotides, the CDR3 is TGTGCCAGCAGACGTTTGTCGGGAGGCGGCAATGAGCAGTTCTTC.

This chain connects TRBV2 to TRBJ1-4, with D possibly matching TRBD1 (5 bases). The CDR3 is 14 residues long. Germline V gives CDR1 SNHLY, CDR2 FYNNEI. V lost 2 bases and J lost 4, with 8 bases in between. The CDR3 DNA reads TGTGCCAGCAGTGAAAGACAGCGTAATGAAAAACTGTTTTTT. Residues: CASSERQRNEKLFF.

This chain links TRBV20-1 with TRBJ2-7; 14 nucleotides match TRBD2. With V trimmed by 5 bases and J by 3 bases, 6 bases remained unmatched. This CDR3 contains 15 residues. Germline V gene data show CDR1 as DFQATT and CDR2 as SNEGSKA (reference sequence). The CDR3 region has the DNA TGCAGTGCTCTTCCGGGACTAGCGGGGGACTACGAGCAGTACTTC. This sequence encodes CSALPGLAGDYEQYF.

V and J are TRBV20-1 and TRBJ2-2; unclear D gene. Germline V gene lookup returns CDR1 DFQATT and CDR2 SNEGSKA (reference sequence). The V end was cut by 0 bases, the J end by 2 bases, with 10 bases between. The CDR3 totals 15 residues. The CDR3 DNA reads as TGCAGTGCTAGAGATGGCGGAACCAACACCGGGGAGCTGTTTTTT. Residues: CSARDGGTNTGELFF.